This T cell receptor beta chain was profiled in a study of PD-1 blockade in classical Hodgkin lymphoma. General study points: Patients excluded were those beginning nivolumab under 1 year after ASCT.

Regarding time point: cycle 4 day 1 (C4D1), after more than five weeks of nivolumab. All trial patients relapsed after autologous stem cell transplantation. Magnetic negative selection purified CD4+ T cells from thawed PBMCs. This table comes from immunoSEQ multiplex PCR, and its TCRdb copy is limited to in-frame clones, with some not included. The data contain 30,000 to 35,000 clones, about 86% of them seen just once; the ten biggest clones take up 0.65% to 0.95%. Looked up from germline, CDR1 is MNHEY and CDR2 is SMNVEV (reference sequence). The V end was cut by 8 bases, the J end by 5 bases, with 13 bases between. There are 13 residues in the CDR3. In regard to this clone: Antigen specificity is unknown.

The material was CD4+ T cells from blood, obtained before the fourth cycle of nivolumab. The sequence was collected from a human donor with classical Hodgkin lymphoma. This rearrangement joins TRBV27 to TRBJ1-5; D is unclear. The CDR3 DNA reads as TGTGCCAGCGGCGAGGCGGGTCATCAGCCCCAGCATTTT. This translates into CASGEAGHQPQHF.